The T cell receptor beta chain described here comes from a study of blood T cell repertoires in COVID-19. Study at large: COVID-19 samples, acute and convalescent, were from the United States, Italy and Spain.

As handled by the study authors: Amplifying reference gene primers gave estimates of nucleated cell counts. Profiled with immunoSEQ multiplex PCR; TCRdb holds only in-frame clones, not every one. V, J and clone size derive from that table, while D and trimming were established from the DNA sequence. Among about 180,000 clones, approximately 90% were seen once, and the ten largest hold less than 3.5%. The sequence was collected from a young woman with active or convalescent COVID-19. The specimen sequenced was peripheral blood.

CDR3 protein: CASSLDGTGGGNTIYF. CDR3 coding DNA: TGTGCCAGCAGCTTAGACGGGACAGGGGGCGGGAACACCATATATTTT. The chain carries TRBV7-2 and TRBJ1-3; 12 nucleotides match TRBD1. Germline-derived CDR1 and CDR2 are SGHTA and FQGNSA. V was clipped by 1 base and J by 7 bases; unmatched bases: 5. CDR3 length: 16 residues.